This entry lists 16 T cell receptor beta chains sequenced from one sample in a study of cytomegalovirus exposure and HLA in healthy donors. Both 60 Vbeta primers and 13 Jbeta primers went into the PCR. Produced via immunoSEQ multiplex PCR; TCRdb's table is partial and in-frame only. This repertoire shows 100,000 to 150,000 clones, 65% to 75% found once; its top ten account for around 3.9%. The sequencing input was PBMCs. The receptors originated from a woman in her forties or fifties in good health and CMV-seropositive.

The CDR3: CASRVAGDIQETQYF. For the CDR3, the DNA is TGTGCCAGCAGAGTGGCGGGGGACATTCAAGAGACCCAGTACTTC. The chain couples TRBV12-1 to TRBJ2-5; no check of the table's D call, TRBD2, against the DNA was made. TRBV12-1 is shown as a pseudogene. CDR3 size: 15 residues.

This clone was counted a single time. CDR3: CASSKNPSGNTGELFF. The CDR3 DNA follows: TGTGCCAGTAGTAAGAACCCTTCGGGGAACACCGGGGAGCTGTTTTTT. This chain uses TRBV19 with TRBJ2-2; D is unclear. The CDR3 spans 16 residues. Germline CDR1 LNHDA, CDR2 SQIVND (reference sequence). With 4 bases removed from V and 1 base from J, the gap between germline ends came to 13 bases.

The V and J genes are TRBV4-3 and TRBJ2-1; a weak D match, TRBD1 (6 bases). Between the trimmed V and J ends, which lost 0 bases and 1 base, there was a span of 16 bases. The CDR3 sequence is 18 residues long. Germline lookup yields CDR1 LGHNA and CDR2 YSLEER. DNA of the CDR3: TGCGCCAGCAGCCAAGAAATATGGACAGCAGGGTCCTACAATGAGCAGTTCTTC. It encodes CASSQEIWTAGSYNEQFF.

This chain links TRBV6-5 with TRBJ2-3, with D perhaps matching TRBD1 (6 bases). V dropped 2 bases and J dropped 0 bases, with 6 bases sitting between them. Germline V gene lookup returns CDR1 MNHEY and CDR2 SVGAGI. The CDR3 has 14 residues. The CDR3 spells CASSYQGSTDTQYF. The CDR3 bases are TGTGCCAGCAGTTACCAGGGGAGCACAGATACGCAGTATTTT.

This clone appeared a single time. V and J are TRBV6-6 and TRBJ2-5; TRBD2 agrees at 12 bases. The germline CDR1 and CDR2 sequences are MNHNY and SVGAGI (reference sequence). The V and J ends lost 6 bases and 3 bases, in that order; junction bases with no gene match: 8. This CDR3 has 16 amino acids. CDR3: CASSHTSGGLKETQYF. DNA for the CDR3: TGTGCCAGCAGCCACACTAGCGGGGGGCTAAAAGAGACCCAGTACTTC.

CDR3 nucleotides: TGTGCCAGCAGTTCGGGACAGGGGGCGGACTATGGCTACACCTTC. Translation: CASSSGQGADYGYTF. The chain employs TRBV27 and TRBJ1-2, with 12 bases matching TRBD1. CDR1 MNHEY and CDR2 SMNVEV come from the germline V gene (reference sequence). V lost 4 bases and J lost 3; bases outside the gene matches: 3. The length of the CDR3 is 15 residues.

The chain links TRBV29-1 to TRBJ2-7; D is possibly TRBD1 (5 bases). The CDR3 totals 13 residues. V dropped 8 bases and J dropped 2 bases, with 16 bases sitting between them. Germline V gene lookup returns CDR1 SQVTM and CDR2 ANQGSEA. In DNA form, the CDR3 reads TGCAGCTTTCAGACAGAGTCAACCTACGAGCAGTACTTC. This encodes CSFQTESTYEQYF.

In this sample, this clone turned up once. In nucleotides, the CDR3 is TGTGCCAGCACGATAGCGCCTAAAGAGACCCAGTACTTC. It encodes CASTIAPKETQYF. The rearrangement uses TRBV11-2 and TRBJ2-5; possibly TRBD2 for D (5 bases). The germline CDR1 and CDR2 sequences are SGHAT and FQNNGV. The CDR3 totals 13 residues. V was pared by 7 bases and J by 3 bases, with 12 bases between.

The chain joins TRBV28 to TRBJ2-5; TRBD2 aligns across 13 bases. The V segment lost 8 bases and the J segment 2 bases; nucleotides outside the gene matches: 5. In germline, CDR1 is MDHEN, CDR2 SYDVKM. This CDR3 has 15 residues. The CDR3 nucleotides are TGTGCCAGCGGCGGACTAGCGGGGGCTCAAGAGACCCAGTACTTC. It encodes CASGGLAGAQETQYF.

This clone has just a few counts. The rearrangement uses TRBV10-1 and TRBJ2-1; 9 bases are a match to TRBD1. J was trimmed by 5 bases and V by 1 base; bases with no gene match: 6. The CDR3 loop spans 16 amino acids. Germline lookup yields CDR1 WNHNN and CDR2 SYGVQD (reference sequence). This CDR3 reads CASSEYWDRADNEQFF. In DNA form, the CDR3 reads TGCGCCAGCAGTGAGTATTGGGACAGGGCTGACAATGAGCAGTTCTTC.

With respect to this clone: The sample contains more than one DNA sequence encoding this CDR3. The V call is TRBV2, the J call TRBJ1-5; the D is unclear. This CDR3 comprises 13 residues. V was trimmed by 6 bases and J by 3 bases, leaving 9 bases between them. Germline CDR1 and CDR2: SNHLY and FYNNEI. The CDR3 is CASSPGNNQPQHF. CDR3 coding DNA: TGTGCCAGCAGCCCGGGGAACAATCAGCCCCAGCATTTT.

The genes are TRBV6-6 and TRBJ1-3; D not certain. Looked up from germline, CDR1 is MNHNY and CDR2 is SVGAGI (reference sequence). Trimming stripped 8 bases from V and 0 bases from J, with 11 bases between. There are 14 residues in the CDR3. In DNA, the CDR3 is TGTGCCAGCTCTGAGGTCCTCTCTGGAAACACCATATATTTT. This gives the protein CASSEVLSGNTIYF.

This chain joins TRBV4-1 and TRBJ1-6, with D uncertain. V was clipped by 1 base and J by 7 bases, with 11 bases between them. Germline V gene lookup returns CDR1 MGHRA and CDR2 YSYEKL. This CDR3 is built from 15 residues. The CDR3 DNA reads as TGCGCCAGCAGCCAAGCGAAGGCGGGGAATTCACCCCTCCACTTT. Amino acid sequence: CASSQAKAGNSPLHF.

This clone showed up just a few times. The chain has TRBV5-5 and TRBJ2-1; 8 nucleotides line up with TRBD1. The CDR3 loop spans 16 amino acids. V was clipped by 4 bases and J by 7 bases; unmatched bases: 13. The germline CDR1 and CDR2 sequences are SGHKS and YYEKEE (reference sequence). This CDR3 reads CASSGPGQGPRNEQFF. In DNA, the CDR3 is TGTGCCAGCAGCGGGCCCGGACAGGGACCGCGAAATGAGCAGTTCTTC. The full variable domain, its missing parts supplied by reference TRBV5-5 and TRBJ2-1, is DAGVTQSPTHLIKTRGQQVTLRCSPISGHKSVSWYQQVLGQGPQFIFQYYEKEERGRGNFPDRFSARQFPNYSSELNVNALLLGDSALYLCASSGPGQGPRNEQFFGPGTRLTVL.

The genes are TRBV6-5 and TRBJ2-5; 7 bases are shared with TRBD1. The CDR3 spans 13 residues. The germline gives CDR1 MNHEY, CDR2 SVGAGI. The V and J ends lost 2 bases and 4 bases, in that order; junction bases with no gene match: 1. The CDR3 coding sequence is TGTGCCAGCAGTTACCAGGGGGTAGAGACCCAGTACTTC. The encoded protein is CASSYQGVETQYF.

The rearrangement links TRBV4-2 to TRBJ1-1, with a possible D match to TRBD1 (5 bases). The V end lost 0 bases, the J end lost 0 bases, and 14 bases lay between the germline ends. From germline, CDR1 is LGHNA and CDR2 YNFKEQ. This CDR3 is built from 17 residues. CDR3 loop: CASSQDGAGTMNTEAFF. The CDR3 DNA follows: TGTGCCAGCAGCCAAGATGGGGCCGGCACCATGAACACTGAAGCTTTCTTT.